This TCR beta chain was captured by sequencing in a study of blood T cell repertoires in COVID-19. Sequencing was performed with immunoSEQ multiplex PCR; in TCRdb, only in-frame clones are kept and a portion is missing. The sample holds fewer than 250,000 clones, just under 85% seen once. The CDR3 contains 14 residues. V dropped 4 bases and J dropped 8 bases, with 12 bases sitting between them. CDR1 and CDR2 (germline): SGHNT, YENEEA. Sequenced sample: peripheral blood. The chain is built from TRBV11-3 and TRBJ1-6, with D possibly TRBD1 on 6 matching bases. The sequence derives from a man aged 55 to 70 with COVID-19, enrolled during active disease. The CDR3 protein is CASSSTGKDSPLHF. The CDR3 DNA is TGTGCCAGCAGCTCTACAGGGAAAGATTCACCCCTCCACTTT.